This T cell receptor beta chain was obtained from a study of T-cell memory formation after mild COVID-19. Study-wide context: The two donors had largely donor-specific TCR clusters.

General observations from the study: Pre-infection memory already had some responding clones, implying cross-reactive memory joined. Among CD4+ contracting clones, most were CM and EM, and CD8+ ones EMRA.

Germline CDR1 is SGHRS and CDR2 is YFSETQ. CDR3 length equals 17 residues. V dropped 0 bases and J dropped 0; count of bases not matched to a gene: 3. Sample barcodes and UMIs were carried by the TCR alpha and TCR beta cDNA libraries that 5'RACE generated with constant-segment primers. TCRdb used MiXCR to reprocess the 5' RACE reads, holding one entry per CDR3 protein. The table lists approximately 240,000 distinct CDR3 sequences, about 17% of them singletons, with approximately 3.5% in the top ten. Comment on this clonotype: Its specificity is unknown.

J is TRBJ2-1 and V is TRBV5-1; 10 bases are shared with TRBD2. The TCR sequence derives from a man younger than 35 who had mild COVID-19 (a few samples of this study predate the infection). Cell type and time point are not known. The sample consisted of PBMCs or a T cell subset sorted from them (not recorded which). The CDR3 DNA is TGCGCCAGCAGCTTGGACCCTAGCGGGGGCTCCTACAATGAGCAGTTCTTC. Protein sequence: CASSLDPSGGSYNEQFF. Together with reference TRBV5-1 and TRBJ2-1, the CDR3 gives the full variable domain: KAGVTQTPRYLIKTRGQQVTLSCSPISGHRSVSWYQQTPGQGLQFLFEYFSETQRNKGNFPGRFSGRQFSNSRSEMNVSTLELGDSALYLCASSLDPSGGSYNEQFFGPGTRLTVL.